The 12 T cell receptor beta chains listed next were all sequenced from one sample in a study of technical replicates of blood from a few donors. Libraries were prepared by immunoSEQ multiplex PCR; TCRdb keeps only in-frame clonotypes and omits some of them. This table holds about 83,000 clones, just over 90% found once. Sequencing was carried out using T cells isolated from PBMCs. The origin of the receptors is a human donor in good health.

The V and J genes are TRBV7-8 and TRBJ2-7; 11 nucleotides line up with TRBD1. With V trimmed by 5 bases and J by 7 bases, 7 bases remained unmatched. This CDR3 region has 14 residues. The V gene's germline CDR1 is SGHVS and CDR2 FQNEAQ. CDR3 nucleotide sequence: TGTGCCAGCAGCGCTGGGACAGGGGGTTTGGAGCAGTACTTC. Its protein is CASSAGTGGLEQYF.

On this clone: The sample holds other DNA sequences that translate to the same CDR3. The chain recombines TRBV5-4 with TRBJ1-1; D is perhaps TRBD1 (5 bases). Deletions cut 0 bases from V and 0 bases from J, with 9 bases between. The germline V gene has CDR1 SGHNT and CDR2 YYREEE (reference sequence). This CDR3 is built from 15 residues. CDR3 sequence reads: CASSLGGTLNTEAFF. In nucleotides, the CDR3 is TGTGCCAGCAGCTTGGGGGGCACGTTGAACACTGAAGCTTTCTTT.

The chain employs TRBV11-3 and TRBJ2-7; D is ambiguous. The germline CDR1 and CDR2 sequences are SGHNT and YENEEA. The ends were cut back, 6 bases at V and 5 bases at J, with 8 bases in the middle. CDR3 size: 11 residues. The CDR3: CASSQTNEQYF. CDR3 nucleotides: TGTGCCAGCAGTCAGACAAACGAGCAGTACTTC.

The J gene is TRBJ1-5, the V gene TRBV15; TRBD1 matches 7 bases. Germline V gives CDR1 LNHNV, CDR2 YYDKDF (reference sequence). CDR3 length: 17 amino acids. V lost 0 bases and J lost 0; bases outside the gene matches: 5. The CDR3 protein is CATSRDLSGGSNQPQHF. The CDR3 DNA reads as TGTGCCACCAGCAGAGATTTGTCAGGGGGTAGCAATCAGCCCCAGCATTTT. Full variable domain (rest looked up from reference TRBV15 and TRBJ1-5): DAMVIQNPRYQVTQFGKPVTLSCSQTLNHNVMYWYQQKSSQAPKLLFHYYDKDFNNEADTPDNFQSRRPNTSFCFLDIRSPGLGDTAMYLCATSRDLSGGSNQPQHFGDGTRLSIL.

The gene calls are TRBV6-5 and TRBJ2-7; TRBD2 aligns across 8 bases. Germline V gives CDR1 MNHEY, CDR2 SVGAGI. CDR3 length: 16 residues. The V gene end was trimmed by 4 bases and the J gene end by 6 bases; junction bases not matched to a gene: 14. The CDR3: CASSSGLVDDLGEQYF. The CDR3 DNA sequence: TGTGCCAGCAGTTCGGGACTAGTGGACGACTTGGGCGAGCAGTACTTC.

The chain joins TRBV14 to TRBJ2-1; D not resolved. The CDR3 has 14 amino acids. Germline V gene lookup returns CDR1 SGHDN and CDR2 FVKESK. The germline V and J ends were trimmed by 0 bases and 13 bases, with 16 bases remaining between them. CDR3 bases: TGTGCCAGCAGCCAAGATACTCGGGTAATCCCTCAGTTCTTC. Translating gives CASSQDTRVIPQFF.

J is TRBJ2-1 and V is TRBV5-8, with D maybe TRBD1 (5 bases). This CDR3 comprises 16 residues. V lost 0 bases and J 9 bases, leaving 19 bases between the germline ends. CDR1 is SGHTS, CDR2 YDEGEE, per germline. CDR3 sequence reads: CASSLVFTQQGGEQFF. CDR3 coding DNA: TGTGCCAGCAGCTTGGTTTTTACACAGCAGGGCGGTGAGCAGTTCTTC.

J is TRBJ1-1 and V is TRBV2; TRBD1 matches 11 bases. Trimming cost V 7 bases and J 8 bases; bases outside gene matches: 9. The CDR3 is 14 residues long. Germline CDR1 reads SNHLY; CDR2 reads FYNNEI. The CDR3 protein is CASTTDRGPDEAFF. CDR3 in DNA: TGTGCCAGCACCACGGACAGGGGGCCTGACGAAGCTTTCTTT. Full variable domain (outside the CDR3, taken from reference TRBV2 and TRBJ1-1): EPEVTQTPSHQVTQMGQEVILRCVPISNHLYFYWYRQILGQKVEFLVSFYNNEISEKSEIFDDQFSVERPDGSNFTLKIRSTKLEDSAMYFCASTTDRGPDEAFFGQGTRLTVV.

The rearrangement joins TRBV7-6 to TRBJ2-1, with no clear D. V dropped 1 base and J dropped 5 bases, with 18 bases sitting between them. In germline, CDR1 is SGHVS, CDR2 FNYEAQ. There are 17 residues in the CDR3. CDR3 residues: CASSLVLSTRTNNEQFF. The CDR3 DNA reads as TGTGCCAGCAGCTTAGTGCTTTCAACACGCACAAACAATGAGCAGTTCTTC.

J is TRBJ1-2 and V is TRBV9, with a possible D match to TRBD1 (6 bases). V gave up 7 bases and J gave up 4 bases, with 17 bases separating them. Germline CDR1 and CDR2: SGDLS and YYNGEE. This CDR3 contains 14 residues. The CDR3: CASSGRGASYGYTF. The CDR3 DNA reads as TGTGCCAGCTCCGGGCGGGGGGCCAGCTATGGCTACACCTTC.

The V call is TRBV5-1, the J call TRBJ1-6; D is uncertain. The CDR3 has 13 amino acids. Trimming took off 3 bases at V and 10 bases at J, with 11 bases between the two ends. The germline gives CDR1 SGHRS, CDR2 YFSETQ. The CDR3 DNA follows: TGCGCCAGCAGCTCAGCGGGGTACTCACCCCTCCACTTT. Its protein product is CASSSAGYSPLHF.

V is TRBV11-1 and J is TRBJ2-1; D may be TRBD1 (5 bases). The V gene lost 6 bases and the J gene lost 3 bases, with 15 bases spanning the gap. The germline gives CDR1 SGHAT, CDR2 FQDESV (reference sequence). The CDR3 runs to 15 residues. CDR3 residues: CASREGALNYNEQFF. CDR3 nucleotide sequence: TGTGCCAGCAGGGAAGGGGCCTTAAACTACAATGAGCAGTTCTTC.